Listed below are T cell receptor beta chains from one sample, sequenced in a study of blood T cell repertoires in COVID-19. Measured with immunoSEQ multiplex PCR; TCRdb has only the in-frame clones, and not every one. Seen here are 40,000 or so clones, around 89% observed once, and the top ten hold roughly 3.9%. Sequencing was performed on peripheral blood. All receptors derive from a human donor in a cohort sampled during active COVID-19. CDR3s include the opening cysteine and the closing phenylalanine or tryptophan. The D gene is left open where the match is weak. Expanded clones are given a class, and other clones once, few, many or no size at all.

TRBD1,TRBV3-1/TRBV3-2,TRBJ1-6,NA,CASSQEWGQGISPLHF,TGTGCCAGCAGCCAAGAATGGGGACAGGGTATCTCACCCCTCCACTTT
TRBD2,TRBV6-5,TRBJ2-7,NA,CASRKGLADYEQYF,TGTGCCAGCAGAAAGGGACTAGCGGACTACGAGCAGTACTTC
NA,TRBV7-9,TRBJ1-2,once,CASSLPRVTHGYTF,TGTGCCAGCAGCCTCCCCAGGGTAACCCATGGCTACACCTTC
NA,TRBV7-2,TRBJ2-7,NA,CASSLQGTAYEQYF,TGTGCCAGCAGCTTACAGGGGACGGCCTACGAGCAGTACTTC
NA,TRBV24-1,TRBJ2-1,NA,CATSDLLASNEQFF,TGTGCCACCAGTGATTTGCTGGCCTCCAATGAGCAGTTCTTC
NA,TRBV27,TRBJ2-7,NA,CASIRTASSYEQYF,TGTGCCAGCATCCGGACAGCTAGCTCCTACGAGCAGTACTTC
NA,TRBV5-1,TRBJ1-1,NA,CASSVEVNTEAFF,TGCGCCAGCAGCGTAGAGGTGAACACTGAAGCTTTCTTT
TRBD1,TRBV10-3,TRBJ1-2,NA,CAISGGQGANYGYTF,TGTGCCATCAGTGGGGGACAGGGTGCTAACTATGGCTACACCTTC
NA,TRBV19,TRBJ2-1,once,CASSPSGKGNYNEQFF,TGTGCCAGTAGTCCCTCGGGGAAGGGTAACTACAATGAGCAGTTCTTC
TRBD1,TRBV28,TRBJ1-1,NA,CASSFLPGQGASTEAFF,TGTGCCAGCAGTTTTCTACCGGGACAGGGGGCGAGCACTGAAGCTTTCTTT
TRBD2,TRBV5-4,TRBJ2-1,NA,CATGTSGSYNEQFF,TGTGCCACCGGGACTAGCGGGAGTTACAATGAGCAGTTCTTC
TRBD2,TRBV5-4,TRBJ2-1,NA,CASSYKGLAGTYNEQFF,TGTGCCAGCAGCTACAAGGGACTAGCGGGGACTTACAATGAGCAGTTCTTC
NA,TRBV6-5,TRBJ1-3,NA,CATLRENTIYF,TGTGCCACCCTCCGGGAAAACACCATATATTTT
NA,TRBV7-2,TRBJ2-2,NA,CASSLPPNTGELFF,TGTGCCAGCAGCCTCCCCCCGAACACCGGGGAGCTGTTTTTT
NA,TRBV5-1,TRBJ1-3,NA,CASSFDSPSGNTIYF,TGCGCCAGCAGCTTTGACAGCCCCTCTGGAAACACCATATATTTT
NA,TRBV27,TRBJ2-7,NA,CASSWPGLMIYEQYF,TGTGCCAGCAGTTGGCCGGGACTGATGATCTACGAGCAGTACTTC
NA,TRBV9,TRBJ1-5,NA,CASSYYADSNQPQHF,TGTGCCAGCAGCTATTATGCGGACAGTAATCAGCCCCAGCATTTT
TRBD2,TRBV6-5,TRBJ2-7,few,CASRVSGEGFYEQYF,TGTGCCAGCAGGGTTAGCGGGGAAGGCTTCTACGAGCAGTACTTC
TRBD1,TRBV29-1,TRBJ2-1,NA,CSVDDRAGYNEQFF,TGCAGCGTGGACGACAGGGCAGGCTACAATGAGCAGTTCTTC
NA,TRBV5-4,TRBJ1-1,NA,CASSLGGSRNTEAFF,TGTGCCAGCAGCTTGGGAGGTAGCAGGAACACTGAAGCTTTCTTT
TRBD1,TRBV6-2/TRBV6-3,TRBJ2-3,NA,CASSRTGGATDTQYF,TGTGCCAGCAGCCGGACAGGGGGCGCGACAGATACGCAGTATTTT
TRBD2,TRBV5-4,TRBJ2-1,NA,CASSFGTSGIPSRDEQFF,TGTGCCAGCAGCTTCGGGACTAGCGGAATACCAAGCCGCGATGAGCAGTTCTTC
TRBD1,TRBV28,TRBJ2-7,NA,CASSPDRAHEQYF,TGTGCCAGCAGTCCAGACAGGGCCCACGAGCAGTACTTC
NA,TRBV21-1,TRBJ2-5,NA,CASSKRQGKETQYF,TGTGCCAGCAGCAAAAGACAGGGAAAAGAGACCCAGTACTTC
NA,TRBV7-9,TRBJ2-7,NA,CASSPSAHEQYF,TGTGCCAGCAGCCCGAGCGCCCACGAGCAGTACTTC
NA,TRBV5-5,TRBJ1-1,NA,CASSLQGRNTEAFF,TGTGCCAGCAGCTTGCAGGGGAGGAACACTGAAGCTTTCTTT
NA,TRBV25-1,TRBJ2-7,once,CASSAGRSYEQYF,TGTGCCAGCAGTGCGGGGAGATCCTACGAGCAGTACTTC
NA,TRBV5-1,TRBJ2-7,once,CASNTRDSGEQYF,TGCGCCAGCAACACCCGGGACTCTGGCGAGCAGTACTTC
TRBD2,TRBV6-4,TRBJ2-3,once,CASSEGSGGSTDTQYF,TGTGCCAGCAGTGAGGGTAGCGGGGGGAGCACAGATACGCAGTATTTT
TRBD1,TRBV6-5,TRBJ1-6,NA,CASQPDRVIDSPLHF,TGTGCCAGCCAGCCAGACAGGGTCATTGACTCACCCCTCCACTTT
NA,TRBV19,TRBJ2-6,NA,CASTAINSGANVLTF,TGTGCCAGTACCGCTATTAACTCTGGGGCCAACGTCCTGACTTTC
NA,TRBV7-9,TRBJ1-4,NA,CASSFSEINEKLFF,TGTGCCAGCAGCTTCAGCGAGATTAATGAAAAACTGTTTTTT
TRBD1,TRBV24-1,TRBJ1-3,NA,CATSDTGQGGNTIYF,TGTGCCACCAGTGACACAGGACAGGGGGGAAACACCATATATTTT